Given below is one TCR beta chain in context. What it binds is unknown. Per germline, CDR1 LGHNA and CDR2 YSLEER. The V gene lost 4 bases and the J gene lost 0 bases, with 12 bases spanning the gap. This CDR3 spans 15 amino acids. The data stem from a study of cytotoxic CD8 clonotypes in ibrutinib-treated CLL. Points from the study as a whole: The clonality rise at ibrutinib response reflected private clonotype expansion. Clonality was higher at baseline than in age-matched healthy donors and tracked circulating CD8+ T-cell counts.

Using immunoSEQ multiplex PCR, the repertoire was profiled, and TCRdb retains in-frame clones only, with some absent. In the table there are some 130,000 clones, approximately 85% of which are singletons. The source material was PBMCs, sampled after 24 months of ibrutinib treatment. The rearrangement links TRBV4-3 to TRBJ1-1; a weak D match, TRBD1 (5 bases). The receptor was isolated from a human donor with chronic lymphocytic leukemia. The CDR3 sequence: CASSRTGRMNTEAFF. In DNA form, the CDR3 reads TGCGCCAGCAGCCGAACGGGACGTATGAACACTGAAGCTTTCTTT.